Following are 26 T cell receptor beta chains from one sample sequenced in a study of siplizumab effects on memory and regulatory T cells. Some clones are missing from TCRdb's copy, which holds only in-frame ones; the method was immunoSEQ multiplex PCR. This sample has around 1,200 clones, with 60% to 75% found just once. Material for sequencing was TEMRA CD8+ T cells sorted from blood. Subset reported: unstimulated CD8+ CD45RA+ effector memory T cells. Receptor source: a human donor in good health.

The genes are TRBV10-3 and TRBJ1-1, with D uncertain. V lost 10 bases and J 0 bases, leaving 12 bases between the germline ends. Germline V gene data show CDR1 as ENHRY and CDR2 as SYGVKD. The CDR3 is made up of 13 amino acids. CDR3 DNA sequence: TGTGCCACCCACGCTTCTTTGAACACTGAAGCTTTCTTT. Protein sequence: CATHASLNTEAFF.

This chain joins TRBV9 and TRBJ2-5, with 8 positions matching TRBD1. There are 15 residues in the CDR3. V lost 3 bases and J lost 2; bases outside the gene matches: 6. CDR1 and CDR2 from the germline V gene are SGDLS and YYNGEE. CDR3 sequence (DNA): TGTGCCAGCAGCGCACCCGGGACAGGACAAGAGACCCAGTACTTC. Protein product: CASSAPGTGQETQYF.

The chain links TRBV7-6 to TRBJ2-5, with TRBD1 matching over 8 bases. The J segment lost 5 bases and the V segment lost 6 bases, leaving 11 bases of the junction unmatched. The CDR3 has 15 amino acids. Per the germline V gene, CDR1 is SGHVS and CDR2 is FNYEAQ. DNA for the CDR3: TGTGCCAGCAGGCCTAGGACAGGGATGGGGGAGACCCAGTACTTC. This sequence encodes CASRPRTGMGETQYF.

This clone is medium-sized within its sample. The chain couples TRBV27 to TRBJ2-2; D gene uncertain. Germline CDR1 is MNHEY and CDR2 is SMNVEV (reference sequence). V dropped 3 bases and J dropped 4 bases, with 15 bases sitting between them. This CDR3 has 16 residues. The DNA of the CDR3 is TGTGCCAGCAGTTTCGTACACTTCACGGGCACCGGGGAGCTGTTTTTT. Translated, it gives CASSFVHFTGTGELFF.

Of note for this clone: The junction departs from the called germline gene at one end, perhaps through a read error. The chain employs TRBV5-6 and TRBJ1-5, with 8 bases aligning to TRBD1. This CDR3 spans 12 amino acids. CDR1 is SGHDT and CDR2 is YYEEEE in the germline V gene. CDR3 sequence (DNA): TGTGCCAGCAGTTTGGGGACAGGGCCCCAGCATTTT. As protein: CASSLGTGPQHF.

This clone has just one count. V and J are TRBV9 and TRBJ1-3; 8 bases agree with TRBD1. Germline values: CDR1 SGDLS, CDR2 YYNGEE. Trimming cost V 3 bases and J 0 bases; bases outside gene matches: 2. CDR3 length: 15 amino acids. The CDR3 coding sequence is TGTGCCAGCAGCGCTCAGGGGGCCTCTGGAAACACCATATATTTT. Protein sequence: CASSAQGASGNTIYF.

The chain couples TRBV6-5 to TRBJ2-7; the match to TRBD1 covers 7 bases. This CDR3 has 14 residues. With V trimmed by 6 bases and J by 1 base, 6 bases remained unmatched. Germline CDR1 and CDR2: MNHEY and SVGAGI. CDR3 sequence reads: CASRSGGRSYEQYF. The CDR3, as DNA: TGTGCCAGCAGGTCAGGGGGACGTTCCTACGAGCAGTACTTC.

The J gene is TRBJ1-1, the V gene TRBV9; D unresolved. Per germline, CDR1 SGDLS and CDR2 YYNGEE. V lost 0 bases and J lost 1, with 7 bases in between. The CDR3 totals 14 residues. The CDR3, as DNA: TGTGCCAGCAGCGTAGGTCCAGAGAACACTGAAGCTTTCTTT. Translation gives CASSVGPENTEAFF.

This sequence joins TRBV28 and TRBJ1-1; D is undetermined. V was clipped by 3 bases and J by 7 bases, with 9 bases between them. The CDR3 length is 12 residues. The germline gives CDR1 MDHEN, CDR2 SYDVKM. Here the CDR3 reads CASSFGQDEAFF. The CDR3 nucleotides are TGTGCCAGCAGTTTCGGGCAGGATGAAGCTTTCTTT.

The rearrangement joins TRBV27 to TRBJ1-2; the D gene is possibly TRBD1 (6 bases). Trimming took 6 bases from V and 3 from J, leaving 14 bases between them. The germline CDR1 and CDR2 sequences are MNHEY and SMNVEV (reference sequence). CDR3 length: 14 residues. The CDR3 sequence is CASSLTWTDYGYTF. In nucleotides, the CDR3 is TGTGCCAGCAGCCTGACTTGGACAGACTATGGCTACACCTTC.

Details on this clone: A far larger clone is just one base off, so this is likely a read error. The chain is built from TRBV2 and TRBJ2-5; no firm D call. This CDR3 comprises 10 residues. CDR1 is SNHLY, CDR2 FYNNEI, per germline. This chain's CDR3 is CASSAETRYF. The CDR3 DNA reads TGTGCCAGCAGTGCGGAGACCCGGTACTTC.

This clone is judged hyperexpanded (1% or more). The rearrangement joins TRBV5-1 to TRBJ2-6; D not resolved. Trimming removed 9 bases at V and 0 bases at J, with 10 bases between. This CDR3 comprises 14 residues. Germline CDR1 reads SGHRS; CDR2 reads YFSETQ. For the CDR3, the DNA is TGCGCCATTGGCCACTCCTCTGGGGCCAACGTCCTGACTTTC. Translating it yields CAIGHSSGANVLTF.

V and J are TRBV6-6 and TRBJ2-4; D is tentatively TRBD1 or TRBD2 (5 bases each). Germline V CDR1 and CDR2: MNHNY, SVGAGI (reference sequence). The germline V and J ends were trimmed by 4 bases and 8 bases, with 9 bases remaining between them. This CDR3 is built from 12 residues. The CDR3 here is CASSSGTDIQYF. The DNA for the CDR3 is TGTGCCAGCAGTTCCGGGACCGACATTCAGTACTTC.

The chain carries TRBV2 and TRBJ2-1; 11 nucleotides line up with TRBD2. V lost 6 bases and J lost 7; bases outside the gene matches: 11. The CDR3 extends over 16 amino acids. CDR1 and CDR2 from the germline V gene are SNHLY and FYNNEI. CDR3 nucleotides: TGTGCCAGCAGGAAACCCCTAGCGGGAGGAGTTAATGAGCAGTTCTTC. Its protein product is CASRKPLAGGVNEQFF.

The DNA for the CDR3 is TGTGCCAGCAGCGATATAGGGGGCCCACAAGGTCAGCCCCAGCATTTT. It yields the protein CASSDIGGPQGQPQHF. V and J are TRBV11-2 and TRBJ1-5; 7 bases align to TRBD1. This CDR3 comprises 16 residues. Germline V gene data show CDR1 as SGHAT and CDR2 as FQNNGV. Germline trimming cut 5 bases from V and 6 bases from J; bases unmatched to any gene: 13.

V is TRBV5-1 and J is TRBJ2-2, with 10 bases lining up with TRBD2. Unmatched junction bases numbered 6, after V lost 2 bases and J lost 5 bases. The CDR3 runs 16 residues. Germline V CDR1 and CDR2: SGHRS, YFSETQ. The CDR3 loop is CASSFLAGVWTGELFF. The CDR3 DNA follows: TGCGCCAGCAGCTTCCTAGCGGGAGTCTGGACCGGGGAGCTGTTTTTT.

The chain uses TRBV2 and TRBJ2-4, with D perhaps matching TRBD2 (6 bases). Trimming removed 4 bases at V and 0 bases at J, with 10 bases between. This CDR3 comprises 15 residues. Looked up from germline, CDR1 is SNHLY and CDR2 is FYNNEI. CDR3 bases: TGTGCCAGCAGTGGTGGGGGACTAGCCAAAAACATTCAGTACTTC. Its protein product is CASSGGGLAKNIQYF.

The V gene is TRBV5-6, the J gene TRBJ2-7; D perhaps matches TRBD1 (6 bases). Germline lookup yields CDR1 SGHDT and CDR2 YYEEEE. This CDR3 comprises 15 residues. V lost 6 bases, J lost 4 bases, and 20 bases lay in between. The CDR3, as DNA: TGTGCCAGCACTCTACAGGACAGCTCCCTTTACGAGCAGTACTTC. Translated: CASTLQDSSLYEQYF. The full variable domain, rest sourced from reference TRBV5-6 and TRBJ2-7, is DAGVTQSPTHLIKTRGQQVTLRCSPKSGHDTVSWYQQALGQGPQFIFQYYEEEERQRGNFPDRFSGHQFPNYSSELNVNALLLGDSALYLCASTLQDSSLYEQYFGPGTRLTVT.

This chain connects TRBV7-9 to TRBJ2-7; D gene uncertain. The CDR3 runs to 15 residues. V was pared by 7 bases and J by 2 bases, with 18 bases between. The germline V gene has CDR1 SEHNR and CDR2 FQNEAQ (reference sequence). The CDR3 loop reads CASTSTQNRPYEQYF. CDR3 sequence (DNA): TGTGCCAGCACCTCGACGCAAAATCGGCCCTACGAGCAGTACTTC.

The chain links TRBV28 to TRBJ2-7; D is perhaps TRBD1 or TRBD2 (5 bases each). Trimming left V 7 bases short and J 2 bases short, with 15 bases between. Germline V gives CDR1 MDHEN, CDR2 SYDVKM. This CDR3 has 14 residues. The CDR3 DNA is TGTGCCAGCACCAAACGGGACCGACCCTACGAGCAGTACTTC. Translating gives CASTKRDRPYEQYF.

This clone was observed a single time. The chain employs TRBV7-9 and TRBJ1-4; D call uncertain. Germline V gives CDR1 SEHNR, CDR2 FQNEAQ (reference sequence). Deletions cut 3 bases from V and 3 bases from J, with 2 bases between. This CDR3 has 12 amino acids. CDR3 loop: CASSFANEKLFF. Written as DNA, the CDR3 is TGTGCCAGCAGCTTCGCTAATGAAAAACTGTTTTTT.

CDR3 residues: CASSQDTLAGGINEQYF. The CDR3 DNA sequence: TGTGCCAGCAGCCAGGACACCCTAGCGGGAGGGATCAACGAGCAGTACTTC. This chain connects TRBV7-9 to TRBJ2-7; 12 bases are shared with TRBD2. V was clipped by 5 bases and J by 5 bases; unmatched bases: 13. Germline V lookup: CDR1 SEHNR, CDR2 FQNEAQ (reference sequence). The length of the CDR3 is 17 residues.

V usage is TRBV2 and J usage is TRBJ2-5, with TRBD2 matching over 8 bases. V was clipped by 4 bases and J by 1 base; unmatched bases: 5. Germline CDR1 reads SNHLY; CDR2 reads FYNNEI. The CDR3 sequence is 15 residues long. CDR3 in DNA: TGTGCCAGCAGTGGATACGGGACTAGCCAAGAGACCCAGTACTTC. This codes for CASSGYGTSQETQYF.

CDR3 in DNA: TGTGCCAGCTCACCACTGCGTCCCGGGACAGGTTTGAACACTGAAGCTTTCTTT. Protein sequence: CASSPLRPGTGLNTEAFF. The chain combines TRBV18 with TRBJ1-1, with 8 bases lining up with TRBD1. V dropped 1 base and J dropped 0; count of bases not matched to a gene: 10. Germline CDR1 and CDR2: KGHSH and LQKENI. There are 18 residues in the CDR3.

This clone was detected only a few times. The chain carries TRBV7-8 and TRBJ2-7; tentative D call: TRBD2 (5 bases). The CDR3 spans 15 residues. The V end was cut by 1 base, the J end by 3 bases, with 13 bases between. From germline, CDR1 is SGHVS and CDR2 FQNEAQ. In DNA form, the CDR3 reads TGTGCCAGCAGCTTAGATGTGGGAGCCTTCTACGAGCAGTACTTC. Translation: CASSLDVGAFYEQYF.

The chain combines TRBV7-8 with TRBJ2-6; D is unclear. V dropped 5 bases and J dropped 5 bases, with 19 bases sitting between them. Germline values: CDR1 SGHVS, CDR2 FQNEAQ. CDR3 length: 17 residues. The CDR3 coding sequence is TGTGCCAGCAGCGAACAGTCCCCACAAAGTCGGGCCAACGTCCTGACTTTC. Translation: CASSEQSPQSRANVLTF. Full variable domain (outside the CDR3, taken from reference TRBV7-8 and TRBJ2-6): GAGVSQSPRYKVAKRGQDVALRCDPISGHVSLFWYQQALGQGPEFLTYFQNEAQLDKSGLPSDRFFAERPEGSVSTLKIQRTQQEDSAVYLCASSEQSPQSRANVLTFGAGSRLTVL.